This TCR beta chain was captured by sequencing in a study of OX40 agonist ivuxolimab in advanced cancers. Notes on this clone: Its specificity is unknown.

Sequencing was performed with immunoSEQ multiplex PCR; in TCRdb, only in-frame clones are kept and a portion is missing. Of tens of thousands of clones listed, around 87% are singletons. Germline CDR1 and CDR2: LNHDA and SQIVND (reference sequence). This CDR3 comprises 13 residues. V gave up 0 bases and J gave up 10 bases, with 10 bases separating them. Regarding the study as a whole: The CD4+ and CD8+ T cells in the blood had expanded clonally by week 6 at 0.1 to 3.0 mg/kg.

The sequence was collected from an adult with an advanced solid tumor such as melanoma, head and neck, liver or kidney cancer. The genes are TRBV19 and TRBJ2-1; D unresolved. Specimen: CD4+ or CD8+ T cells sorted from blood, collected in a trial of the OX40 agonist ivuxolimab. DNA of the CDR3: TGTGCCAGTAGTATAGATCTCGCGGTCGAGCAGTTCTTC. Residues: CASSIDLAVEQFF.